This T cell receptor beta chain was profiled in a study of blood T cells in healthy people across ages. This CDR3 is built from 16 residues. The germline CDR1 and CDR2 sequences are MDHEN and SYDVKM. V was cut by 5 bases and J by 5 bases, with 21 bases left in between. Only a few counts were recorded for this clonotype. The authors ran a second PCR of 7 to 11 cycles using a sample-barcoded 5' primer and a J-beta primer mix. In TCRdb, the 5' RACE reads were re-called with MiXCR into one record per CDR3 protein. This sample yields hundreds of thousands of distinct CDR3 sequences, of which 22% are seen a single time; about 22% belongs to the top ten.

The origin of this receptor is a man in his 70s in good health. This chain uses TRBV28 with TRBJ2-5; no clear D. Sequencing input: blood. CDR3 in amino acids: CASSLLFGLARETQYF. For the CDR3, the DNA is TGTGCCAGCAGTCTCCTGTTCGGGCTTGCACGGGAGACCCAGTACTTC.